Given below is one T cell receptor (beta chain) in context. Antigen unknown. Unsorted libraries were prepared from 2 million PBMCs held at -80 C. These data belong to a study of neurological immune-mediated disorders. Study-level points and caveats: Multiple sclerosis was found to have the least TCR clonal expansion, below healthy controls, and HTLV-1-associated myelopathy the most.

5'RACE employing 10-nucleotide random UMIs yielded the cDNA. TCRdb recomputed calls from the 5' RACE reads with MiXCR, one row per CDR3 protein. The sample holds over 65,000 distinct CDR3 sequences, about 9.7% seen once. Germline V gene lookup returns CDR1 MGHDK and CDR2 SYGVNS. The CDR3 loop spans 15 amino acids. Germline trimming cut 9 bases from V and 3 bases from J; bases unmatched to any gene: 11. The sequencing sample was made of PBMCs. This sequence was found in a man aged 50 or older in good health. The rearrangement links TRBV25-1 to TRBJ2-3; 8 bases map to TRBD1. Here the CDR3 reads CARKTRQGRTDTQYF. CDR3 bases: TGTGCCAGAAAGACCCGACAGGGGAGGACAGATACGCAGTATTTT.